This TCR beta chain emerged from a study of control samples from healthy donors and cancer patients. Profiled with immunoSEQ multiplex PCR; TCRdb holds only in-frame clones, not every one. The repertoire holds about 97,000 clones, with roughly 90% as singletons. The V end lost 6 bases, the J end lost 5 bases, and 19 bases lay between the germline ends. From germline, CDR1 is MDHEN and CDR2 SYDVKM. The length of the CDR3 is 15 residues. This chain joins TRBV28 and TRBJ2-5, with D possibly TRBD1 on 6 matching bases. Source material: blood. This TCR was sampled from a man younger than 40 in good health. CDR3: CASSTGQSFTETQYF. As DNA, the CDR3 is TGTGCCAGCAGCACCGGACAGAGCTTCACCGAGACCCAGTACTTC.